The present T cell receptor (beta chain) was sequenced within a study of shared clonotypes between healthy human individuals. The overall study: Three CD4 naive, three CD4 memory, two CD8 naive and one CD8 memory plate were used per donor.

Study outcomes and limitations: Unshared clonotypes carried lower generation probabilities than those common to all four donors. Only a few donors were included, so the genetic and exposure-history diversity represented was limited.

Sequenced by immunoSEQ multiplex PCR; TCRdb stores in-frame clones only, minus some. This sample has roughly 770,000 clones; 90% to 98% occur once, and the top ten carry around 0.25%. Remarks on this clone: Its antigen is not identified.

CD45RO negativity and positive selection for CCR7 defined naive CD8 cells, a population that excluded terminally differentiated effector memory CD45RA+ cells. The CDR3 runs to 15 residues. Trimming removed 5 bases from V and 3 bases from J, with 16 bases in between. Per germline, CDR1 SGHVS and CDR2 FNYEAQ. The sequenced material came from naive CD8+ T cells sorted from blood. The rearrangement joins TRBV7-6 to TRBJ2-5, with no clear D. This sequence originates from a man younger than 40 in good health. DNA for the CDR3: TGTGCCAGCAGCCCCCGCCGCGACCAGAAAGAGACCCAGTACTTC. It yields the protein CASSPRRDQKETQYF.